This TCR gamma chain was sequenced during a study of Vδ1+ human thymocytes. Regarding the study as a whole: About 20% of thymic delta-chain sequences were Vdelta2, with few Vdelta3, unlike blood Vdelta1+ controls. Thymic TRG and TRD repertoires appeared highly polyclonal, with Gaussian CDR3 length distributions. TRD repertoires were essentially private, unlike widely shared TRG clonotypes.

Note on this clone: The target antigen is unknown.

Germline V gene sequence: CDR1 EGSTGY, CDR2 YDSYTSSV. This CDR3 is built from 11 residues. Trimming took 2 bases from V and 13 from J; bases not matched to a gene: 8. After alphabeta T cell depletion, CD3+ Vdelta1+ Vdelta2- thymocytes were sorted. Purity of the sorted Vdelta1+ thymocytes ranged from 98% to 99.6%. Extracted RNA was reverse transcribed into cDNA. The CDR3 regions were amplified by multiplex PCR from V-gene primers to a constant-region primer. TCRdb fed the multiplex PCR reads into CATT to redo clone calling. The profile covers roughly 30,000 gamma-chain clones, with 15% to 25% appearing a single time and roughly 2% taken by the ten largest.

The sample was Vdelta1+ gamma-delta thymocytes from the thymus. Subset meaning: FACS-sorted CD3+ TCRalphabeta- TCRVdelta1+ TCRVdelta2- thymocytes. V usage is TRGV4 and J usage is TRGJ1 or TRGJ2. The TCR sequence derives from a boy younger than two who had congenital heart surgery. The CDR3 nucleotides are TGTGCCACCTGGGATGACGGGATCAAACTCTTT. This sequence encodes CATWDDGIKLF.